This T cell receptor beta chain originates from a study of blood T cell repertoires in COVID-19. Germline-derived CDR1 and CDR2 are SSHAT and FNYEAQ (reference sequence). The germline V and J ends were trimmed by 1 base and 5 bases, with 21 bases remaining between them. This CDR3 spans 19 amino acids. The repertoire was sequenced with immunoSEQ multiplex PCR; TCRdb's copy has only in-frame clones and lacks some. The repertoire holds about 320,000 clones, with 85% to 90% as singletons. The chain couples TRBV7-7 to TRBJ1-6, with D tentatively TRBD1 (5 bases). Sequencing was carried out using peripheral blood. This clonotype was obtained from a woman aged 25-40 years with COVID-19, enrolled during active disease. The CDR3 sequence is CASSLDELSLGANNSPLHF. In DNA form, the CDR3 reads TGTGCCAGCAGCTTAGACGAGTTGAGCTTAGGGGCGAATAATTCACCCCTCCACTTT.